The 9 T cell receptor beta chains given below trace back to one sample, sequenced in a study of blood T cell repertoires in COVID-19 (dated by TCRdb to the early 2020s). Libraries came from the immunoSEQ multiplex PCR assay. In TCRdb, the immuneACCESS table is reduced to in-frame sequences with V and J assigned. These tables do not hold every clone; where another copy was compared, an unresolved V gene accounts for under half, and the others remain unexplained. For this sample there are some 170,000 clones; about 90% appear just once. The ten biggest clones cover 0.95% to 1.5% of the sample. The sequencing sample was made of PBMCs or T cells enriched from blood (not recorded which). All receptors come from a human donor with acute COVID-19. The donor label of this sample is uncertain.

This chain's CDR3 is CASSLTGVAEAFF. CDR3 nucleotide sequence: TGTGCCAGCAGCCTGACAGGGGTTGCTGAAGCTTTCTTT. The J gene is TRBJ1-1, the V gene TRBV7-3, with TRBD1 matching over 8 bases. The CDR3 totals 13 residues. CDR1 and CDR2 from the germline V gene are SGHTA and FQGTGA. V dropped 5 bases and J dropped 6; count of bases not matched to a gene: 5.

This chain links TRBV20-1 with TRBJ1-4, with D hard to call. V was shortened by 3 bases and J by 12 bases, with 11 bases between the two germline ends. This CDR3 has 11 amino acids. CDR1 is DFQATT, CDR2 SNEGSKA, per germline (reference sequence). CDR3 sequence reads: CSARKRSELFF. CDR3 sequence (DNA): TGCAGTGCTAGGAAGCGGTCCGAACTGTTTTTT.

This chain uses TRBV7-8 with TRBJ1-5; TRBD1 is a possible D gene (6 bases). Germline CDR1 reads SGHVS; CDR2 reads FQNEAQ. The CDR3 is 16 residues long. With 4 bases removed from V and 0 bases from J, the gap between germline ends came to 13 bases. The chain's CDR3 is CASSSRRTDSNQPQHF. The CDR3 nucleotides are TGTGCCAGCAGCTCTCGGAGGACAGATAGCAATCAGCCCCAGCATTTT. Full variable domain (missing parts from reference TRBV7-8 and TRBJ1-5): GAGVSQSPRYKVAKRGQDVALRCDPISGHVSLFWYQQALGQGPEFLTYFQNEAQLDKSGLPSDRFFAERPEGSVSTLKIQRTQQEDSAVYLCASSSRRTDSNQPQHFGDGTRLSIL.

This clone was recorded once. This sequence joins TRBV7-9 and TRBJ1-2, with D possibly being TRBD1 (5 bases). This CDR3 comprises 14 residues. Trimming removed 1 base from V and 2 bases from J, with 8 bases in between. Germline V gives CDR1 SEHNR, CDR2 FQNEAQ (reference sequence). The CDR3 DNA reads as TGTGCCAGCAGCTTAGATGGGGGGAACTATGGCTACACCTTC. Protein sequence: CASSLDGGNYGYTF. Supplemented by reference TRBV7-9 and TRBJ1-2, the full variable domain reads DTGVSQNPRHKITKRGQNVTFRCDPISEHNRLYWYRQTLGQGPEFLTYFQNEAQLEKSRLLSDRFSAERPKGSFSTLEIQRTEQGDSAMYLCASSLDGGNYGYTFGSGTRLTVV.

V and J are TRBV7-2 and TRBJ1-6, with 11 bases that match TRBD1. The junction had 2 bases not matched to a gene; V was cut back by 5 bases and J by 8 bases. This CDR3 is 14 amino acids long. Germline CDR1 is SGHTA and CDR2 is FQGNSA. The CDR3 DNA reads as TGTGCCAGCAGCCCGGGACAGGGGGATTCACCCCTCCACTTT. The encoded protein is CASSPGQGDSPLHF.

The chain links TRBV10-3 to TRBJ2-2, with TRBD1 matching over 9 bases. The ends lost 6 bases at V and 1 base at J; junction bases unmatched: 3. The length of the CDR3 is 15 residues. CDR1 and CDR2 (germline): ENHRY, SYGVKD. CDR3: CAIRPGQGNTGELFF. The CDR3 nucleotides are TGTGCCATCAGACCGGGACAGGGGAACACCGGGGAGCTGTTTTTT.

This chain uses TRBV5-1 with TRBJ1-1; 8 bases agree with TRBD1. J was trimmed by 3 bases and V by 2 bases; bases with no gene match: 6. CDR1 SGHRS and CDR2 YFSETQ come from the germline V gene. This CDR3 region has 15 residues. DNA of the CDR3: TGCGCCAGCAGCTTCGAGGGGACAGGCTACACTGAAGCTTTCTTT. As protein: CASSFEGTGYTEAFF.

The genes are TRBV7-2 and TRBJ2-4; tentatively, D is TRBD1 (6 bases). V was shortened by 2 bases and J by 1 base, with 18 bases between the two germline ends. Germline V gives CDR1 SGHTA, CDR2 FQGNSA. The CDR3 has 18 amino acids. The CDR3 DNA reads TGTGCCAGCAGCTTAAGTGGGGGTGCAGGGGTGGCCAAAAACATTCAGTACTTC. It is translated as CASSLSGGAGVAKNIQYF.

The J gene is TRBJ2-5, the V gene TRBV23-1; 8 bases line up with TRBD2. TRBV23-1 is an open reading frame whose function is uncertain. The V segment lost 4 bases and the J segment 11 bases; nucleotides outside the gene matches: 6. The CDR3 loop spans 12 amino acids. The CDR3 here is CASSRAGGAQYF. CDR3 sequence (DNA): TGCGCCAGCAGTCGGGCGGGGGGAGCTCAGTACTTC.